This T cell receptor beta chain was sequenced during a study of blood T cell repertoires in COVID-19. The assay was immunoSEQ multiplex PCR, and TCRdb's table has in-frame clones only and misses some. The sample gives about 400,000 clones, roughly 86% of which show up once; roughly 2% is in the top ten. Membership in each cohort depended on participant-reported clinical history. Sequencing was done on a sample of PBMCs or T cells enriched from blood (not recorded which). The clonotype originates from a woman between 35 and 50 years old with acute COVID-19.

The CDR3 coding sequence is TGTGCCACCGTAGGACTAAACACCATATATTTT. This encodes CATVGLNTIYF. The chain couples TRBV2 to TRBJ1-3; D is ambiguous. The CDR3 is made up of 11 amino acids. Between the trimmed V and J ends, which lost 10 bases and 6 bases, there was a span of 10 bases. The germline V gene encodes CDR1 SNHLY and CDR2 FYNNEI.